This passage covers 18 T cell receptor beta chains from one sample sequenced in a study of blood T cell repertoires in COVID-19. Produced via immunoSEQ multiplex PCR; TCRdb's table is partial and in-frame only. This sample has about 200,000 clones, with 89% found just once. Source material: peripheral blood. These receptor sequences come from a man in his 60s who had recovered from COVID-19.

This clone appeared once. The CDR3 DNA sequence: TGTGCCAGTAGTGCGCCCCGGGGGAGCTCTGGAAACACCATATATTTT. As protein: CASSAPRGSSGNTIYF. V gene TRBV19 combines with J gene TRBJ1-3; the D gene is possibly TRBD1 (5 bases). Germline CDR1 LNHDA, CDR2 SQIVND (reference sequence). The V and J ends lost 5 bases and 0 bases respectively, with 14 bases between them. The CDR3 length is 16 residues.

This clone has a handful of counts. The rearrangement joins TRBV7-2 to TRBJ2-2; possible D gene TRBD2, 5 bases. This CDR3 is 15 amino acids long. With 8 bases removed from V and 1 base from J, the gap between germline ends came to 14 bases. Per germline, CDR1 SGHTA and CDR2 FQGNSA. CDR3 DNA sequence: TGTGCCAGCCGAAAAGAACTAGTGAACACCGGGGAGCTGTTTTTT. Protein sequence: CASRKELVNTGELFF. The full variable domain, in which reference TRBV7-2 and TRBJ2-2 provide the parts outside the CDR3, is GAGVSQSPSNKVTEKGKDVELRCDPISGHTALYWYRQSLGQGLEFLIYFQGNSAPDKSGLPSDRFSAERTGGSVSTLTIQRTQQEDSAVYLCASRKELVNTGELFFGEGSRLTVL.

The CDR3 bases are TGTGCCAGCAGCAAACTGGCAGGGGGCTTGGTTCAGCCCCAGCATTTT. Translation gives CASSKLAGGLVQPQHF. The chain is built from TRBV21-1 and TRBJ1-5; TRBD1 is taken as the D call from the table, unchecked against the DNA. TRBV21-1 is an annotated pseudogene. This CDR3 has 16 amino acids.

V is TRBV13 and J is TRBJ2-1; 7 bases line up with TRBD2. The CDR3 loop spans 15 amino acids. V trimming: 4 bases; J trimming: 0 bases; junction bases outside the gene matches: 3. In germline, CDR1 is PRHDT, CDR2 FYEKMQ (reference sequence). DNA of the CDR3: TGTGCCAGCAGCTCCGGACTAGACTCCTACAATGAGCAGTTCTTC. Amino acids: CASSSGLDSYNEQFF.

The V and J genes are TRBV7-3 and TRBJ2-3, with 10 positions matching TRBD2. This CDR3 has 15 amino acids. The J segment lost 5 bases and the V segment lost 2 bases, leaving 4 bases of the junction unmatched. From germline, CDR1 is SGHTA and CDR2 FQGTGA. The CDR3 spells CASSLLAGERDTQYF. DNA of the CDR3: TGTGCCAGCAGCTTACTAGCGGGAGAGAGAGATACGCAGTATTTT.

The rearrangement links TRBV12-3 or TRBV12-4 to TRBJ1-5; 7 bases align to TRBD1. Trimming removed 6 bases from V and 4 bases from J; junction bases left unmatched: 3. There are 13 residues in the CDR3. The DNA for the CDR3 is TGTGCCAGCAGGGGGACAGAAAATCAGCCCCAGCATTTT. It translates to CASRGTENQPQHF.

The chain couples TRBV12-3 or TRBV12-4 to TRBJ1-1; possibly TRBD1 for D (5 bases). Trimming took 3 bases from V and 4 from J, leaving 9 bases between them. The CDR3 runs 13 residues. The CDR3 protein is CASSFRGLTEAFF. CDR3 DNA: TGTGCCAGCAGTTTTAGGGGCCTCACTGAAGCTTTCTTT.

The V gene is TRBV9, the J gene TRBJ2-2, with D possibly matching TRBD2 (5 bases). This CDR3 is built from 17 residues. The germline V gene has CDR1 SGDLS and CDR2 YYNGEE. Trimming stripped 0 bases from V and 5 bases from J, with 17 bases between. CDR3 DNA: TGTGCCAGCAGCGTAGTTAGCGCCTCTTCGGAAACCGGGGAGCTGTTTTTT. The encoded protein is CASSVVSASSETGELFF.

This chain joins TRBV7-3 and TRBJ2-2; the D is unclear. Germline loops: CDR1 SGHTA, CDR2 FQGTGA. V was clipped by 0 bases and J by 6 bases, with 5 bases between them. The length of the CDR3 is 13 residues. CDR3: CASSLTTPGELFF. CDR3 DNA: TGTGCCAGCAGCTTAACTACTCCCGGGGAGCTGTTTTTT.

The chain joins TRBV9 to TRBJ2-7; TRBD2 matches at 9 bases. CDR1 is SGDLS, CDR2 YYNGEE, per germline. The CDR3 consists of 15 residues. V trimming: 6 bases; J trimming: 2 bases; junction bases outside the gene matches: 9. In DNA, the CDR3 is TGTGCCAGCACCCCGCTAGCGGGATATACCTACGAGCAGTACTTC. Translating it yields CASTPLAGYTYEQYF.

The rearrangement joins TRBV3-1 (or the pseudogene TRBV3-2) to TRBJ1-3; 7 bases are shared with TRBD1. After removal of 1 base from V and 11 bases from J, the junction contained 5 bases not matched to a gene. The V gene's germline CDR1 is LGHDT and CDR2 YNNKEL (reference sequence). CDR3 length: 13 amino acids. CDR3 protein: CASSQGQGVPIYF. CDR3 sequence (DNA): TGTGCCAGCAGCCAAGGTCAGGGGGTGCCCATATATTTT.

This clone is a singleton in its sample. The chain uses TRBV7-2 and TRBJ2-5; 10 positions agree with TRBD2. CDR3 length equals 15 residues. CDR1 is SGHTA, CDR2 FQGNSA, per germline. The junction had 8 bases not matched to a gene; V was cut back by 4 bases and J by 6 bases. The CDR3 DNA follows: TGTGCCAGCAGCTCCTACGGGACTAGCGAAAAGACCCAGTACTTC. Encoded protein: CASSSYGTSEKTQYF.

V is TRBV25-1 and J is TRBJ2-5, with D maybe TRBD1 (6 bases). The germline gives CDR1 MGHDK, CDR2 SYGVNS. The V and J ends lost 0 bases and 2 bases respectively, with 13 bases between them. The CDR3 totals 16 residues. Here the CDR3 DNA reads TGTGCCAGCAGTGAATATGAAAACAGGGTTCAAGAGACCCAGTACTTC. Its translation: CASSEYENRVQETQYF.

The count of this clone is one. The V call is TRBV6-2 or TRBV6-3, the J call TRBJ1-5; unclear D gene. The CDR3 runs to 13 residues. Germline-derived CDR1 and CDR2 are MNHEY and SVGEGT. Trimming removed 5 bases from V and 6 bases from J, with 11 bases in between. CDR3 loop: CASSNSPRQPQHF. The CDR3 nucleotides are TGTGCCAGCAGTAATTCCCCGCGTCAGCCCCAGCATTTT.

The V and J genes are TRBV27 and TRBJ1-4; 12 positions agree with TRBD1. The CDR3 length is 14 residues. J was trimmed by 7 bases and V by 6 bases; bases with no gene match: 3. The germline V gene has CDR1 MNHEY and CDR2 SMNVEV (reference sequence). The CDR3 protein is CASRGTGGGEKLFF. CDR3 nucleotide sequence: TGTGCCAGCAGGGGGACAGGGGGCGGTGAAAAACTGTTTTTT.

V usage is TRBV6-6 and J usage is TRBJ2-1; 7 bases are shared with TRBD2. Germline V gives CDR1 MNHNY, CDR2 SVGAGI (reference sequence). The V segment lost 6 bases and the J segment 9 bases; nucleotides outside the gene matches: 20. The CDR3 has 17 residues. The CDR3 DNA follows: TGTGCCAGCAGCCGACCGGCCCGGACTAGAAATTCACCTGAGCAGTTCTTC. It is translated as CASSRPARTRNSPEQFF.

The V and J genes are TRBV25-1 and TRBJ1-1; no firm D call. Germline CDR1 is MGHDK and CDR2 is SYGVNS. Trimming stripped 0 bases from V and 0 bases from J, with 14 bases between. The CDR3 runs to 17 residues. The CDR3 nucleotides read TGTGCCAGCAGTGAATATAGGTACGGGAGGGTGAACACTGAAGCTTTCTTT. It specifies CASSEYRYGRVNTEAFF.

This sequence joins TRBV18 and TRBJ2-5; D is possibly TRBD2 (7 bases). Germline CDR1 and CDR2: KGHSH and LQKENI. The length of the CDR3 is 17 residues. V shed 2 bases and J shed 3 bases, with 19 bases lying between them. The CDR3 loop is CASSPTWGGSLKETQYF. The CDR3 coding sequence is TGTGCCAGCTCACCAACTTGGGGGGGCAGCCTGAAAGAGACCCAGTACTTC.